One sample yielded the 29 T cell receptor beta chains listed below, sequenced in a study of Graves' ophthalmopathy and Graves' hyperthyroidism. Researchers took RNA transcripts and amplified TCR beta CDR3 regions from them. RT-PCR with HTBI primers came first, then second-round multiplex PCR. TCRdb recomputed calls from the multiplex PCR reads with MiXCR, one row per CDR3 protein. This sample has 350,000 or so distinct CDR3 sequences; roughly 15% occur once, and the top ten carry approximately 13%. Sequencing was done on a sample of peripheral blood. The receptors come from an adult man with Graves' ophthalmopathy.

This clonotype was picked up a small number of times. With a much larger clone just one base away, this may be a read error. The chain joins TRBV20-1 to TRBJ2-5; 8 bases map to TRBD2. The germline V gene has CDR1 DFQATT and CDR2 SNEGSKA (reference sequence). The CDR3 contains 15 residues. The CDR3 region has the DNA TGCAGTGCCCCCGGTCGGGGGGGCAGGAAGGAGACCCCGTACTTC. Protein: CSAPGRGGRKETPYF.

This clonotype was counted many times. The CDR3 DNA follows: TGTGCCAGAGTAGAGGGGTATTTCTATGGCTACACCTTC. As protein: CARVEGYFYGYTF. The rearrangement links TRBV5-4 to TRBJ1-2; D might be TRBD1 (5 bases). Germline CDR1 SGHNT, CDR2 YYREEE (reference sequence). The V gene lost 8 bases and the J gene lost 4 bases, with 15 bases spanning the gap. CDR3 length: 13 residues. The variable domain in full, completed from reference TRBV5-4 and TRBJ1-2, reads ETGVTQSPTHLIKTRGQQVTLRCSSQSGHNTVSWYQQALGQGPQFIFQYYREEENGRGNFPPRFSGLQFPNYSSELNVNALELDDSALYLCARVEGYFYGYTFGSGTRLTVV.

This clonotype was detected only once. CDR3: CASSTGGDTGELFF. The DNA of the CDR3 is TGTGCCAGCAGTACAGGAGGCGACACCGGGGAGCTGTTTTTT. V and J are TRBV6-2 or TRBV6-3 and TRBJ2-2; either TRBD1 or TRBD2 may fit D (5 bases each). The CDR3 spans 14 residues. V was shortened by 5 bases and J by 3 bases, with 10 bases between the two germline ends. The germline V gene has CDR1 MNHEY and CDR2 SVGEGT.

CDR3 sequence: CASSLTDEETQYF. The CDR3 bases are TGTGCCAGCAGCTTGACTGACGAGGAGACCCAGTACTTC. V usage is TRBV11-2 and J usage is TRBJ2-5; D not resolved. The germline V gene has CDR1 SGHAT and CDR2 FQNNGV. This CDR3 spans 13 amino acids. Trimming stripped 3 bases from V and 5 bases from J, with 10 bases between.

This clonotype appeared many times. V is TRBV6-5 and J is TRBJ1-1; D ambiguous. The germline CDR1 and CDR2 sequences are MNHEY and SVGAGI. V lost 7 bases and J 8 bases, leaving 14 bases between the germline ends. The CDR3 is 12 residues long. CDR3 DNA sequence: TGTGCCAGCACCTCACCGGGAACCGAAGCTTTCTTT. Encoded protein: CASTSPGTEAFF.

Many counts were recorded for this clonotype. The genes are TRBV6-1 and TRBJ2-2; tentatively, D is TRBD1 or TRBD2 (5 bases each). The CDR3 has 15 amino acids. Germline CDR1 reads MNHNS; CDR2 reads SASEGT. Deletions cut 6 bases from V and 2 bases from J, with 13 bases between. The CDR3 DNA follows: TGTGCCAGCAGAATCGGGGCCCTTAACACCGGGGAGCTGTTTTTT. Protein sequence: CASRIGALNTGELFF.

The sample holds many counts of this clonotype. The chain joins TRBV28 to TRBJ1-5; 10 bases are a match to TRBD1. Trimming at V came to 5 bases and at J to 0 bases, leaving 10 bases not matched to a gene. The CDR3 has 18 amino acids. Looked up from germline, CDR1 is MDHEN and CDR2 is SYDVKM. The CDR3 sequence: CASSTLTGGQYSNQPQHF. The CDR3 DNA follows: TGTGCCAGCAGTACCCTGACAGGGGGCCAATATAGCAATCAGCCCCAGCATTTT.

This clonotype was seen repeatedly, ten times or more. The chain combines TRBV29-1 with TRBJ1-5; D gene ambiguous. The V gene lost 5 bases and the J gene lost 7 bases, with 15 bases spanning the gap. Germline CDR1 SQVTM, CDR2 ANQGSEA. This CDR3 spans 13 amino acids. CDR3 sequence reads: CSVRGFSDQPQHF. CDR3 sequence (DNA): TGCAGCGTTCGGGGTTTTTCTGACCAGCCCCAGCATTTT.

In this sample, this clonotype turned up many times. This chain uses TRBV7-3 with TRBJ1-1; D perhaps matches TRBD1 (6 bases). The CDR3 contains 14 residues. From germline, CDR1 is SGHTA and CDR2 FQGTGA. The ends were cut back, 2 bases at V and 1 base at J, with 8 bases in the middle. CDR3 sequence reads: CASSLQGPNTEAFF. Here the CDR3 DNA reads TGTGCCAGCAGCTTACAGGGGCCGAACACTGAAGCTTTCTTT.

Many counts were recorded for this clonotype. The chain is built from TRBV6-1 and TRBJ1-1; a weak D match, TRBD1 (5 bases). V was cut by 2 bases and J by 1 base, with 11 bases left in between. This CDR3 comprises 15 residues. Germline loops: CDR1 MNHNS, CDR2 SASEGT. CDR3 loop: CASSERRQKNTEAFF. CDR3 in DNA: TGTGCCAGCAGTGAACGCAGACAGAAGAACACTGAAGCTTTCTTT.

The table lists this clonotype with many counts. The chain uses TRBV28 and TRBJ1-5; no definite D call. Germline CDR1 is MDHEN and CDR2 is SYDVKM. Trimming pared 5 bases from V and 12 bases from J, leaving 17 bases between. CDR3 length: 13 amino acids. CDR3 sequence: CASSTKVPSNQHF. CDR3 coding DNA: TGTGCCAGCAGTACCAAGGTCCCCAGTAACCAGCATTTT.

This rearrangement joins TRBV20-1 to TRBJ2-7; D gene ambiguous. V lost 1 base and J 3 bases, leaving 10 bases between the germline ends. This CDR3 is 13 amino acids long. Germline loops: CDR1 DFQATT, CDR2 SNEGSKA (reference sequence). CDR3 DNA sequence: TGCAGTGCTAGAGCCGCCGTGCTCTACGAGCAGTACTTC. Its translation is CSARAAVLYEQYF.

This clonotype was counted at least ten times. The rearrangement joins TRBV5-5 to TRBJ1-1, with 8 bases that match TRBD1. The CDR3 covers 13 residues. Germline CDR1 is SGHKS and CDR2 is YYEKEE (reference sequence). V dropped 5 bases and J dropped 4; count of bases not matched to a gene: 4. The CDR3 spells CASSTGGFTEAFF. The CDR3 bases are TGTGCCAGCAGTACAGGGGGGTTCACTGAAGCTTTCTTT.

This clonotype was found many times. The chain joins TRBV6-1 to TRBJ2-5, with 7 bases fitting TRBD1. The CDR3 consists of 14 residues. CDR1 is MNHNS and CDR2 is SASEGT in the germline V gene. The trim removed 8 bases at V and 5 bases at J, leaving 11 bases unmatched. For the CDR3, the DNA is TGTGCCAGCCTTTTCGACAGGGCCTGGGAGACCCAGTACTTC. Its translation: CASLFDRAWETQYF.

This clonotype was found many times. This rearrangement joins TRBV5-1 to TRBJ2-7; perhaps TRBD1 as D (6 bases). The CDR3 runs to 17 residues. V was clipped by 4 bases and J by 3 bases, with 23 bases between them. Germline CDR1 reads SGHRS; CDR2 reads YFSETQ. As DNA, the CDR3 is TGCGCCAGCAGCCCGATGGGCAGAGGTCGGGACATCTACGAGCAGTACTTC. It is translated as CASSPMGRGRDIYEQYF. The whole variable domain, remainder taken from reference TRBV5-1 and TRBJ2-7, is KAGVTQTPRYLIKTRGQQVTLSCSPISGHRSVSWYQQTPGQGLQFLFEYFSETQRNKGNFPGRFSGRQFSNSRSEMNVSTLELGDSALYLCASSPMGRGRDIYEQYFGPGTRLTVT.

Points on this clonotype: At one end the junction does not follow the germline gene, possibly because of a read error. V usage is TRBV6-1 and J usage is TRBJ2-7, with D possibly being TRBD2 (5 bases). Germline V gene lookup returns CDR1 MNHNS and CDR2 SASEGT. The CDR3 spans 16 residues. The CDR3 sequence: CASSPLDAAVSHEQYF. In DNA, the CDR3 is TGTGCCAGCTCACCGCTGGACGCAGCGGTCTCCCACGAGCAGTACTTC.

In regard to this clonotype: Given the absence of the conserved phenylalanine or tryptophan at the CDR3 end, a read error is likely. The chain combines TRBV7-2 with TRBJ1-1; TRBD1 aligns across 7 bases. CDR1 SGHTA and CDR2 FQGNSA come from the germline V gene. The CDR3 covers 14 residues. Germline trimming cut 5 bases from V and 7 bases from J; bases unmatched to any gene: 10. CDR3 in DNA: TGTGCCAGCAGCCAAACCAACAGGGGCAGTGAAGCTTTCCTT. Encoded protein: CASSQTNRGSEAFL.

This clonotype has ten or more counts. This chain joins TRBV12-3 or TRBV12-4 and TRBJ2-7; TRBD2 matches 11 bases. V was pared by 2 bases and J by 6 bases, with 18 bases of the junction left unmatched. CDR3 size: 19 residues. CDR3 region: CASSLRNWGSSLAGGEQYF. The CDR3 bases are TGTGCCAGCAGTTTACGGAATTGGGGTTCGTCCCTAGCGGGAGGCGAGCAGTACTTC.

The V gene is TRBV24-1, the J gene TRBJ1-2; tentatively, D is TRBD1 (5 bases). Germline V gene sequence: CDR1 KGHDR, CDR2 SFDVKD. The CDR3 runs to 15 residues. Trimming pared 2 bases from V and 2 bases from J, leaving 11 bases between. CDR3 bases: TGTGCCACCAGTGATTCGTTGACAGCGAACTATGGCTACACCTTC. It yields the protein CATSDSLTANYGYTF.

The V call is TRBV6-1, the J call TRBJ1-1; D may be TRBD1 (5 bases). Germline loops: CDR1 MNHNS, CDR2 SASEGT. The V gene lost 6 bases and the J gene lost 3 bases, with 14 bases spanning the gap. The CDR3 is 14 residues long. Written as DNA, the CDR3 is TGTGCCAGCAGAGTACAGGTCGGGGACACTGAAGCTTTCTTT. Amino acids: CASRVQVGDTEAFF.

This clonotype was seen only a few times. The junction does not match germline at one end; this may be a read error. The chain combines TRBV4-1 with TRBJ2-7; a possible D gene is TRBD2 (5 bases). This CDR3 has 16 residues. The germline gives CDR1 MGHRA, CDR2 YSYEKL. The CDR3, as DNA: TGCGCCAGCAGCTTATTTGGACTCGGCCCCTCCTACGAGCAGTGCTTC. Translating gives CASSLFGLGPSYEQCF.

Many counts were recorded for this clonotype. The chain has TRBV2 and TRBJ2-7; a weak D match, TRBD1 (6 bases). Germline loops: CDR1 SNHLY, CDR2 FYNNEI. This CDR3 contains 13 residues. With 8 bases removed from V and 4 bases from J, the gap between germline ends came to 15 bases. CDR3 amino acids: CASAGQIPYEQYF. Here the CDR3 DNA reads TGTGCCAGCGCAGGACAGATTCCGTACGAGCAGTACTTC.

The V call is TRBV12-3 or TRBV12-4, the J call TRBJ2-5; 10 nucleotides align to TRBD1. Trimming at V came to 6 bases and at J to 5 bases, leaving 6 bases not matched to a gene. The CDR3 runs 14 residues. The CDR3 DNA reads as TGTGCCAGCAGGAGACAGGGGGCGCATGAGACCCAGTACTTC. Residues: CASRRQGAHETQYF.

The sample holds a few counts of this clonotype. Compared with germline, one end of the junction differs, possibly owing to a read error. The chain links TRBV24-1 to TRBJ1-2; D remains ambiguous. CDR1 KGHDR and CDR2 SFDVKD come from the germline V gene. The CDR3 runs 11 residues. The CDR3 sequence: CAISDGYGYIF. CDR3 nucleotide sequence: TGTGCCATCAGTGACGGCTATGGCTACATCTTC.

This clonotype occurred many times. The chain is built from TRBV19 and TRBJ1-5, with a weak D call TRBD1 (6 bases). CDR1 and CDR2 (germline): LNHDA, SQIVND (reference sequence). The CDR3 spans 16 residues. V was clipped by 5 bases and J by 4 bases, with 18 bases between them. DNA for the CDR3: TGTGCCAGTAGTCCGCGGACAGTAAGGGTTAATCAGCCCCAGCATTTT. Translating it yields CASSPRTVRVNQPQHF. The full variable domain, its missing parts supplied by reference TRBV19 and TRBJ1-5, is DGGITQSPKYLFRKEGQNVTLSCEQNLNHDAMYWYRQDPGQGLRLIYYSQIVNDFQKGDIAEGYSVSREKKESFPLTVTSAQKNPTAFYLCASSPRTVRVNQPQHFGDGTRLSIL.

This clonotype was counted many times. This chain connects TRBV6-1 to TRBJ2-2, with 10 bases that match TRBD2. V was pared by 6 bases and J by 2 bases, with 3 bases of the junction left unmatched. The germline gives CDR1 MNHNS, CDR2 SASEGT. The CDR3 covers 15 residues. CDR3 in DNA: TGTGCCAGCAGAAGCGGGGGGGCAAACACCGGGGAGCTGTTTTTT. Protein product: CASRSGGANTGELFF.

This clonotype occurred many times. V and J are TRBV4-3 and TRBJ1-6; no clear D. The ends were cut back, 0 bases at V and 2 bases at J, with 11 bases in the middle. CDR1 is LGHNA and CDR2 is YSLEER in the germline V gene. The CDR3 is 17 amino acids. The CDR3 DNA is TGCGCCAGCAGCCAAGATCCTAGAGGAGCCTATAATTCACCCCTCCACTTT. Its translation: CASSQDPRGAYNSPLHF.

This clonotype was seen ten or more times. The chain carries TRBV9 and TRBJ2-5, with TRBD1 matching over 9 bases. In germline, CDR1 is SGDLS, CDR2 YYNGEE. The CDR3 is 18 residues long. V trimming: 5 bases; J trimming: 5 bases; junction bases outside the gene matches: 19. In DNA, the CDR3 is TGTGCCAGCAGTTCCTCCGGGACAGGGTTCCAGGTGGGGGAGACCCAGTACTTC. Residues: CASSSSGTGFQVGETQYF. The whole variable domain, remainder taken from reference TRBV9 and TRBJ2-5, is DSGVTQTPKHLITATGQRVTLRCSPRSGDLSVYWYQQSLDQGLQFLIQYYNGEERAKGNILERFSAQQFPDLHSELNLSSLELGDSALYFCASSSSGTGFQVGETQYFGPGTRLLVL.

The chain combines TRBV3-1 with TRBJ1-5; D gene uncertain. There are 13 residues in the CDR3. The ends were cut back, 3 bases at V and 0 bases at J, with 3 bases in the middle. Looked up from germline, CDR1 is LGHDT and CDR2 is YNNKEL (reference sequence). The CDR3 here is CASSHLSNQPQHF. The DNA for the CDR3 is TGTGCCAGCAGCCATCTTAGCAATCAGCCCCAGCATTTT.